One sample yielded the 10 T cell receptor beta chains listed below, sequenced in a study of cytomegalovirus exposure and HLA in healthy donors. Only in-frame clones appear in the TCRdb table, and some are missing; sequencing was by immunoSEQ multiplex PCR. The sample yields more than 90,000 clones, 86% seen once. The specimen was PBMCs. These receptors were obtained from a man between 18 and 35 years old in good health and CMV-seronegative.

The V gene is TRBV5-1, the J gene TRBJ1-4; tentatively, D is TRBD1 (6 bases). Germline CDR1 reads SGHRS; CDR2 reads YFSETQ. The CDR3 runs to 14 residues. The germline V and J ends were trimmed by 2 bases and 16 bases, with 21 bases remaining between them. Here the CDR3 reads CASSLSGQRLDWFF. The CDR3 nucleotides are TGCGCCAGCAGCTTATCCGGACAGCGTTTAGATTGGTTTTTT.

The chain couples TRBV18 to TRBJ2-5, with 9 bases fitting TRBD2. Germline CDR1 and CDR2: KGHSH and LQKENI. This CDR3 spans 15 amino acids. Trimming took 3 bases from V and 2 from J; bases not matched to a gene: 4. The CDR3 DNA reads TGTGCCAGCTCACCCCTAACTAGCGGGCAAGAGACCCAGTACTTC. It encodes CASSPLTSGQETQYF.

This sequence joins TRBV5-4 and TRBJ2-1; 12 bases fit TRBD2. Germline values: CDR1 SGHNT, CDR2 YYREEE (reference sequence). The CDR3 consists of 16 residues. The V and J ends lost 4 bases and 0 bases, in that order; junction bases with no gene match: 2. CDR3 residues: CASSGLAGSSYNEQFF. The CDR3 region has the DNA TGTGCCAGCAGCGGACTAGCGGGGAGCTCCTACAATGAGCAGTTCTTC.

This clone has only one observation. The chain couples TRBV6-1 to TRBJ1-3; D is undetermined. Germline CDR1 MNHNS, CDR2 SASEGT. Trimming took off 1 base at V and 1 base at J, with 8 bases between the two ends. The CDR3 has 15 residues. CDR3 loop: CASSEDEGSGNTIYF. CDR3 coding DNA: TGTGCCAGCAGTGAAGATGAGGGTTCTGGAAACACCATATATTTT.

This clone occurred once. The CDR3: CASSQVGEQYF. CDR3 coding DNA: TGTGCCAGCAGCCAAGTCGGCGAGCAGTACTTC. The chain is built from TRBV14 and TRBJ2-7; D is unclear. Germline CDR1 SGHDN, CDR2 FVKESK. The CDR3 has 11 residues. V was shortened by 1 base and J by 6 bases, with 4 bases between the two germline ends.

This sequence joins TRBV7-8 and TRBJ2-7; 7 bases are a match to TRBD1. V lost 2 bases and J lost 5; bases outside the gene matches: 9. CDR3 size: 15 residues. CDR1 and CDR2 from the germline V gene are SGHVS and FQNEAQ. The CDR3 sequence is CASSLHTGDGNEQYF. The CDR3 region has the DNA TGTGCCAGCAGCTTACATACAGGGGACGGCAACGAGCAGTACTTC.

The chain has TRBV7-9 and TRBJ1-1; the match to TRBD1 covers 8 bases. CDR3 length: 13 amino acids. CDR1 is SEHNR, CDR2 FQNEAQ, per germline (reference sequence). The J segment lost 4 bases and the V segment lost 8 bases, leaving 6 bases of the junction unmatched. CDR3 residues: CASSTGQGTEAFF. CDR3 nucleotides: TGTGCCAGCTCAACCGGACAGGGCACTGAAGCTTTCTTT.

J is TRBJ2-5 and V is TRBV7-6; 9 bases are a match to TRBD1. Germline CDR1 is SGHVS and CDR2 is FNYEAQ. The CDR3 length is 15 residues. J gave up 5 bases and V 5 bases, and 9 bases lay outside the gene matches. CDR3 amino acids: CASSLLQGARETQYF. The CDR3 DNA is TGTGCCAGCAGCCTGTTACAGGGGGCTCGGGAGACCCAGTACTTC.

The V and J genes are TRBV2 and TRBJ2-3; possible D gene TRBD2, 5 bases. Germline CDR1 and CDR2: SNHLY and FYNNEI. V gave up 4 bases and J gave up 4 bases, with 9 bases separating them. The CDR3 is 13 amino acids. The CDR3 sequence: CASSVLRADTQYF. CDR3 nucleotide sequence: TGTGCCAGCAGTGTTTTGCGGGCAGATACGCAGTATTTT. Full variable domain (rest looked up from reference TRBV2 and TRBJ2-3): EPEVTQTPSHQVTQMGQEVILRCVPISNHLYFYWYRQILGQKVEFLVSFYNNEISEKSEIFDDQFSVERPDGSNFTLKIRSTKLEDSAMYFCASSVLRADTQYFGPGTRLTVL.

The chain has TRBV6-5 and TRBJ1-2, with D maybe TRBD1 (5 bases). V was trimmed by 9 bases and J by 6 bases, leaving 14 bases between them. The CDR3 consists of 12 residues. Germline-derived CDR1 and CDR2 are MNHEY and SVGAGI. In nucleotides, the CDR3 is TGTGCCAGTTACAAGAAAGGGGATGGCTACACCTTC. Its protein is CASYKKGDGYTF.